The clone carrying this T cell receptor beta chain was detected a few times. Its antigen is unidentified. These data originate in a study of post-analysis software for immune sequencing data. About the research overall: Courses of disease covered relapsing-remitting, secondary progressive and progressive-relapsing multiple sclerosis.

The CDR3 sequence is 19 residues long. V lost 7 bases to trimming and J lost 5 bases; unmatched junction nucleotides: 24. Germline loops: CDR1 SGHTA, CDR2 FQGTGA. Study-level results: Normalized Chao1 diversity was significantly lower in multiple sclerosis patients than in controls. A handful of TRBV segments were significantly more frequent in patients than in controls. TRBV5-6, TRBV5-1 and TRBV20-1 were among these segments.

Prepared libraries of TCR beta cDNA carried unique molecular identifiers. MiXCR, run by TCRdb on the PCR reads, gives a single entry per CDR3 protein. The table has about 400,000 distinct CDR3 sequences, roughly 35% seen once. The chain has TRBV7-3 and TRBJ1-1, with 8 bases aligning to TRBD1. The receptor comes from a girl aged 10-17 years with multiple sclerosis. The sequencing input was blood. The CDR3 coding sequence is TGTGCCAGCACCGATCAACCAACTATTCAGGGGGCGCGGGTTACTGAAGCTTTCTTT. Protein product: CASTDQPTIQGARVTEAFF.